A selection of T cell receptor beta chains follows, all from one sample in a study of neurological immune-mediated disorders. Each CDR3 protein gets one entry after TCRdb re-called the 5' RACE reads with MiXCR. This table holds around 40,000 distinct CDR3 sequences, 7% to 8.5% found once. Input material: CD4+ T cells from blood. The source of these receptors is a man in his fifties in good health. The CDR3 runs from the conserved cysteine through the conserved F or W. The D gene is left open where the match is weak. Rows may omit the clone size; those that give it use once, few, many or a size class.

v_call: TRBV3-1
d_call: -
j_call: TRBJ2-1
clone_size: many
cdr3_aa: CASSLMADEQFF
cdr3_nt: TGTGCCAGCAGCCTAATGGCGGATGAGCAGTTCTTC

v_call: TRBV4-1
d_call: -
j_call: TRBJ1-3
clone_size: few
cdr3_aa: CASSHGKGTVRSGNTIYF
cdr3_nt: TGCGCCAGCAGCCACGGAAAGGGGACGGTGAGATCTGGAAACACCATATATTTT

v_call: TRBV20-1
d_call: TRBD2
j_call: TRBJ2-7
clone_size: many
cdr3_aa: CSAPSGLAAYEQYF
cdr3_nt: TGCAGTGCTCCGAGCGGACTAGCCGCCTACGAGCAGTACTTC

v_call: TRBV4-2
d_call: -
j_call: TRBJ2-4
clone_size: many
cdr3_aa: CASSQMAPEGIQYF
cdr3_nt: TGTGCCAGCAGCCAAATGGCGCCGGAGGGCATTCAGTACTTC

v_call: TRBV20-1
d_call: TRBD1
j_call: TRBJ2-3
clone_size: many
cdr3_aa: CSARAGQGLTDTQYF
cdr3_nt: TGCAGTGCTAGAGCAGGACAGGGTCTCACAGATACGCAGTATTTT

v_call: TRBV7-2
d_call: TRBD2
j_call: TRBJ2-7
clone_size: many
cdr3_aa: CASSSGTGGTYEQYF
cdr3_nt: TGTGCCAGCAGCTCAGGGACGGGGGGAACCTACGAGCAGTACTTC

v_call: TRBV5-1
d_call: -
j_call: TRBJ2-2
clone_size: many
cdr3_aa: CASGFGTSANTGELFF
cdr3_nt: TGCGCCAGCGGCTTCGGCACCTCCGCGAACACCGGGGAGCTGTTTTTT

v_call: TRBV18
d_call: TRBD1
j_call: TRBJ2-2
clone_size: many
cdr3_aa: CASSPQQGATGELFF
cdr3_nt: TGTGCCAGCTCACCCCAGCAGGGGGCCACCGGGGAGCTGTTTTTT

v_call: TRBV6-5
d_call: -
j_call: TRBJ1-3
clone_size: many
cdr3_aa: CASRKGRLSPGNTIYF
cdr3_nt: TGTGCCAGCAGGAAAGGCCGTCTGTCGCCTGGAAACACCATATATTTT

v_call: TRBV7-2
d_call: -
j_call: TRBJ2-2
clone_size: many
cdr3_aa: CASSLRNTGELFF
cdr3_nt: TGTGCCAGCAGCTTGCGGAACACCGGGGAGCTGTTTTTT

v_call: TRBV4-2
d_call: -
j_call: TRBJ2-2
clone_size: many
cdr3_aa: CASSQDWGAGTGELFF
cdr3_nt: TGTGCCAGCAGCCAAGATTGGGGGGCCGGGACCGGGGAGCTGTTTTTT

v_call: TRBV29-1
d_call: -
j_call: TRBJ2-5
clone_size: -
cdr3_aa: CSVDTGNVETQYF
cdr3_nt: TGCAGCGTCGATACAGGGAACGTGGAGACCCAGTACTTC

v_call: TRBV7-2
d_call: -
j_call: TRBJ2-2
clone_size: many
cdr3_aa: CASSLAIFNTGELFF
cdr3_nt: TGTGCCAGCAGCTTAGCCATTTTTAACACCGGGGAGCTGTTTTTT

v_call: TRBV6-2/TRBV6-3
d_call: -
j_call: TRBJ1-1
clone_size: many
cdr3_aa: CASSLRQLNTEAFF
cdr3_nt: TGTGCCAGCAGTTTGCGACAACTTAACACTGAAGCTTTCTTT

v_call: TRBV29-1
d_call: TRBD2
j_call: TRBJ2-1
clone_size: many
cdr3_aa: CSFRLAGGPYNEQFF
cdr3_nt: TGCAGCTTCAGACTAGCGGGAGGTCCCTACAATGAGCAGTTCTTC

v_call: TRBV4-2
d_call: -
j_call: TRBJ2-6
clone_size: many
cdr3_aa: CASSQASSGANVLTF
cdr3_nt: TGTGCCAGCAGCCAAGCTTCCTCTGGGGCCAACGTCCTGACTTTC

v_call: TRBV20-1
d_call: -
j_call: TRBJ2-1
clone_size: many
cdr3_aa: CSARSLMPYNEQFF
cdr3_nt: TGCAGTGCTAGGTCCCTTATGCCATACAATGAGCAGTTCTTC

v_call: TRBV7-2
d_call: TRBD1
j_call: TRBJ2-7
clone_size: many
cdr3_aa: CASSLYGTDTYEQYF
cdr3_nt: TGTGCCAGCAGCTTATACGGGACAGACACCTACGAGCAGTACTTC